This paragraph reports one T cell receptor (beta chain). The sample comes from a study of T cell changes during pregnancy in multiple sclerosis. Generated by immunoSEQ multiplex PCR, the TCRdb table keeps only in-frame clones and is missing some. Of about 69,000 clones detected, around 92% appear once; the ten largest clones hold 1.5% to 2.5%. In germline, CDR1 is SGHTA, CDR2 FQGNSA. The CDR3 spans 16 residues. V lost 1 base to trimming and J lost 1 base, with 11 bases between them. The material was peripheral blood, obtained in the third trimester of pregnancy. This receptor was obtained from a female donor in good health, enrolled as a control in a pregnancy study. This chain links TRBV7-2 with TRBJ2-1, with D possibly being TRBD2 (5 bases). The CDR3 bases are TGTGCCAGCAGCTTAGGCCCAGAGGGATCCTACAATGAGCAGTTCTTC. Translating gives CASSLGPEGSYNEQFF.